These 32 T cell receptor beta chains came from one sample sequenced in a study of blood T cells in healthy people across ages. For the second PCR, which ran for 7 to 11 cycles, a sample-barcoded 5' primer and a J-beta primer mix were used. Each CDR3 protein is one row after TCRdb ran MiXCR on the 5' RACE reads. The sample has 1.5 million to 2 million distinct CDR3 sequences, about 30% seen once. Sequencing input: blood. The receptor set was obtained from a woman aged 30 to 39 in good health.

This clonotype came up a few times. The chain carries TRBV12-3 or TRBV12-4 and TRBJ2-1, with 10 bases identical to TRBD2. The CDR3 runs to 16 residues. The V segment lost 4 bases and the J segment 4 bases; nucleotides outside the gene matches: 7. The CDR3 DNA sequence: TGTGCCAGCAGTTCGATCTCAGCGGGGGGGTACAATGAGCAGTTCTTC. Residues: CASSSISAGGYNEQFF.

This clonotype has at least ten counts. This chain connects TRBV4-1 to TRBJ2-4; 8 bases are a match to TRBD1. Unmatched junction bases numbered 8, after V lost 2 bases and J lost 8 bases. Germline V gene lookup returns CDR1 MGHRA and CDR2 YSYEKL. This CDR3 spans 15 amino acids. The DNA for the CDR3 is TGCGCCAGCAGCCAAACCGACAGGGGTGGGTACATTCAGTACTTC. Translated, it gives CASSQTDRGGYIQYF.

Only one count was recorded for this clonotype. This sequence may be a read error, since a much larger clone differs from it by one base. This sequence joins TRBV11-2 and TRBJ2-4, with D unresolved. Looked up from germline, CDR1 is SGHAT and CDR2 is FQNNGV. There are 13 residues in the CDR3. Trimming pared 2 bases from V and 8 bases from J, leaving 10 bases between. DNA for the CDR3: TGTGCCAGCAGCTTAACCAGGAGTGACATTCAGTACTTC. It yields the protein CASSLTRSDIQYF.

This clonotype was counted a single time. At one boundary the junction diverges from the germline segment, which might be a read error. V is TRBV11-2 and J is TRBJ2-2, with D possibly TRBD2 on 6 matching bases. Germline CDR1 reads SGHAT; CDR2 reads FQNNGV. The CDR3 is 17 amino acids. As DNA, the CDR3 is TGTGCCAGTAGCTTAGCGGTAGCCCTGGTGTTACCCGGGGAGCGGTTTTTT. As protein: CASSLAVALVLPGERFF.

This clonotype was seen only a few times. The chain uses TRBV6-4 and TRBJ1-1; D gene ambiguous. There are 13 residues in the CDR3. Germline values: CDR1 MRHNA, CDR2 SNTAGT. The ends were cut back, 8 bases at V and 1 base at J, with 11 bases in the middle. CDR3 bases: TGTGCCAGCGGCCAGGCCGCGAACACTGAAGCTTTCTTT. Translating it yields CASGQAANTEAFF.

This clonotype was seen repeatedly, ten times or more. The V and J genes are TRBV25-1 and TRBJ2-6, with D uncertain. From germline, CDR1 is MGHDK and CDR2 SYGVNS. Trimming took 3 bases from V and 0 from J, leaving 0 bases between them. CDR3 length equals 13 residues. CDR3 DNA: TGTGCCAGCAGTGACTCTGGGGCCAACGTCCTGACTTTC. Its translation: CASSDSGANVLTF.

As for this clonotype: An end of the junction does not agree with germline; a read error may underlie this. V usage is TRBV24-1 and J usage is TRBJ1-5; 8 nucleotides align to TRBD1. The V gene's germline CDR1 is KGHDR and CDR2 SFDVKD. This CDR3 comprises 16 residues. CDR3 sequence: CTTGDATGDSNQPQHF. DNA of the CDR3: TGTACCACCGGTGACGCGACAGGGGATAGCAATCAGCCCCAGCATTTT.

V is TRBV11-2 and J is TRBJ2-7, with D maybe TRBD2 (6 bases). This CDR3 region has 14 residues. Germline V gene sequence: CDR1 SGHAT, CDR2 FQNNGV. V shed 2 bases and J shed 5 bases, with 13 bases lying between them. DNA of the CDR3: TGTGCCAGCAGCTTACACGGAGGGAGGAACGAGCAGTACTTC. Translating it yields CASSLHGGRNEQYF.

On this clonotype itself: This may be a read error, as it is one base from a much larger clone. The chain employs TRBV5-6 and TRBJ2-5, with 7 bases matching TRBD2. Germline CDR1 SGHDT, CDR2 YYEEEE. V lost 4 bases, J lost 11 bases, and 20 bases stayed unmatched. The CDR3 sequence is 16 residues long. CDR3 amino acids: CASSRQRGPFYNEQYF. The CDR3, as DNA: TGTGCCAGCAGCAGACAGCGGGGACCCTTCTACAATGAGCAGTACTTC.

DNA of the CDR3: TGTGCCAGCAGGGTCGGGACTAGCGGAAACTACAATGAGCAGTTCTTC. It translates to CASRVGTSGNYNEQFF. The rearrangement uses TRBV9 and TRBJ2-1; 11 nucleotides agree with TRBD2. Trimming removed 5 bases from V and 3 bases from J; junction bases left unmatched: 7. The germline V gene has CDR1 SGDLS and CDR2 YYNGEE. This CDR3 region has 16 residues.

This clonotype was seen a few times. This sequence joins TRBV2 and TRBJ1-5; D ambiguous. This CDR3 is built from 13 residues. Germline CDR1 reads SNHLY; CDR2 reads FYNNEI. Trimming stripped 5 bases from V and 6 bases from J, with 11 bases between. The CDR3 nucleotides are TGTGCCAGCAGTAGCGGGCACGTTCAGCCCCAGCATTTT. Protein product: CASSSGHVQPQHF.

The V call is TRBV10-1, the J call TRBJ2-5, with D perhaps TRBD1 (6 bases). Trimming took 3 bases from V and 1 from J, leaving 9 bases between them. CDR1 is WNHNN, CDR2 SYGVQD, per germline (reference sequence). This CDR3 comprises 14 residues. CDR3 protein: CASSDGTIQETQYF. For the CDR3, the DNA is TGCGCCAGCAGTGACGGGACAATCCAAGAGACCCAGTACTTC.

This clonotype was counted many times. The DNA for the CDR3 is TGTGCCAGCAGTTTTCGGGGCAATCAGCCCCAGCATTTT. Its translation: CASSFRGNQPQHF. The V and J genes are TRBV12-3 or TRBV12-4 and TRBJ1-5; no clear D. V lost 3 bases to trimming and J lost 2 bases, with 5 bases between them. This CDR3 has 13 amino acids.

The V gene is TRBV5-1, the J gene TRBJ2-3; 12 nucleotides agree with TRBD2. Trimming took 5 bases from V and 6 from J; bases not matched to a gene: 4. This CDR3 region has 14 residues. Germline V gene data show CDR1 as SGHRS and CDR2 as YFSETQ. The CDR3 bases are TGCGCCAGCAGGTCACTAGCGGGAGGTGATACGCAGTATTTT. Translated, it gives CASRSLAGGDTQYF.

CDR3 amino acids: CATSDRTSGRSEQFF. In nucleotides, the CDR3 is TGTGCCACCAGTGATCGGACTAGCGGAAGGTCGGAGCAGTTCTTC. The chain recombines TRBV24-1 with TRBJ2-1; 10 positions agree with TRBD2. Per germline, CDR1 KGHDR and CDR2 SFDVKD. V lost 3 bases to trimming and J lost 10 bases; unmatched junction nucleotides: 8. This CDR3 is built from 15 residues.

In nucleotides, the CDR3 is TGTGCCAGCAGCTACTCCGGGACATCGACCTATGGCTACACCTTC. Translating gives CASSYSGTSTYGYTF. The V and J genes are TRBV7-2 and TRBJ1-2, with a tentative D call TRBD1 (6 bases). This CDR3 spans 15 amino acids. V shed 4 bases and J shed 4 bases, with 16 bases lying between them. From germline, CDR1 is SGHTA and CDR2 FQGNSA.

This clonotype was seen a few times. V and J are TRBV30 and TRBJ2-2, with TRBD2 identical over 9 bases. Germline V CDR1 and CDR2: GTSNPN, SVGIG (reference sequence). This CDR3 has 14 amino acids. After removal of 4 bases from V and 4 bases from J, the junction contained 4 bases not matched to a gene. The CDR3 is CAWTSGTGTGELFF. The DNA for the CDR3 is TGTGCCTGGACTAGCGGGACTGGCACCGGGGAGCTGTTTTTT.

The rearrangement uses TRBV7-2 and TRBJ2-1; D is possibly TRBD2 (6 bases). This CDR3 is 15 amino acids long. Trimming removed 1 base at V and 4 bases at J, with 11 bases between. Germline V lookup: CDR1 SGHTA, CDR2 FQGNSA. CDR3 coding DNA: TGTACCAGCAGCTTAGTCTCGGGGAGGTACAATGAGCAGTTCTTC. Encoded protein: CTSSLVSGRYNEQFF. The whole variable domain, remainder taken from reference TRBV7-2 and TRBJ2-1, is GAGVSQSPSNKVTEKGKDVELRCDPISGHTALYWYRQSLGQGLEFLIYFQGNSAPDKSGLPSDRFSAERTGGSVSTLTIQRTQQEDSAVYLCTSSLVSGRYNEQFFGPGTRLTVL.

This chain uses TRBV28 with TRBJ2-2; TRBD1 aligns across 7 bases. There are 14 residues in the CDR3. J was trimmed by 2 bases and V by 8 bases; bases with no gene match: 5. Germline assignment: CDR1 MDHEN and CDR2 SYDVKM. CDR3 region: CASLNRGNTGELFF. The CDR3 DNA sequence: TGTGCCAGCTTAAACAGGGGCAACACCGGGGAGCTGTTTTTT.

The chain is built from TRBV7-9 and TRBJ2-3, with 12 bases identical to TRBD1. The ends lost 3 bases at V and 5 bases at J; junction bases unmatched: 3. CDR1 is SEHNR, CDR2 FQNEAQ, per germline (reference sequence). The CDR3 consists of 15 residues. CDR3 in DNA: TGTGCCAGCAGCTTGGGACAGGGGGCGAAAGATACGCAGTATTTT. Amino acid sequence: CASSLGQGAKDTQYF.

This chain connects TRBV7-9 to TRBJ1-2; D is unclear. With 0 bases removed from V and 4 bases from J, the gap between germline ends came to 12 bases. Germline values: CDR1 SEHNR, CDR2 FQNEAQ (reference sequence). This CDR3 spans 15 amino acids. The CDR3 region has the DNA TGTGCCAGCAGCTTAGCGTACAGTAAAACCTATGGCTACACCTTC. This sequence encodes CASSLAYSKTYGYTF.

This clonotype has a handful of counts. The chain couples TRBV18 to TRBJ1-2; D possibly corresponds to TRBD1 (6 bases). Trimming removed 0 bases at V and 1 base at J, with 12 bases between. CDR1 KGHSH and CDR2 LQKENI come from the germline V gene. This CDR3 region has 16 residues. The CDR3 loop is CASSPPGADLNYGYTF. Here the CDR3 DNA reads TGTGCCAGCTCACCACCGGGGGCGGACCTTAACTATGGCTACACCTTC.

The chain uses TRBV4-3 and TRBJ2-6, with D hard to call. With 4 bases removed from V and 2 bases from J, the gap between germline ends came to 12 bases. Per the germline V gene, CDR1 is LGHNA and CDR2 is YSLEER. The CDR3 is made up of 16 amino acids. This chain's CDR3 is CASSRDVNPGANVLTF. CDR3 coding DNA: TGCGCCAGCAGCCGTGACGTGAACCCTGGGGCCAACGTCCTGACTTTC.

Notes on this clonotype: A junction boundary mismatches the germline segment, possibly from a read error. For the CDR3, the DNA is TGTGCCAGCAGCTTAAGCGGACCCCTGGATTCGCCCCTCCACTTT. Translation: CASSLSGPLDSPLHF. The chain joins TRBV7-2 to TRBJ1-6; D gene ambiguous. The germline V gene has CDR1 SGHTA and CDR2 FQGNSA. The CDR3 runs to 15 residues.

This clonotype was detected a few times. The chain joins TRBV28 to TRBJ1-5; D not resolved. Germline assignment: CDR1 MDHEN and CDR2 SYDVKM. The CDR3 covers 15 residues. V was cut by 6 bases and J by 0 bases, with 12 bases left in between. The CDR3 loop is CASSSPQVSNQPQHF. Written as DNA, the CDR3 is TGTGCCAGCAGCTCGCCTCAGGTTAGCAATCAGCCCCAGCATTTT.

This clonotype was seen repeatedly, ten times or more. The CDR3 is CASSWTSGFYEQYF. As DNA, the CDR3 is TGTGCCAGCAGCTGGACTAGCGGGTTTTACGAGCAGTACTTC. The chain is built from TRBV5-5 and TRBJ2-7; TRBD2 matches 11 bases. Germline V lookup: CDR1 SGHKS, CDR2 YYEKEE (reference sequence). J was trimmed by 4 bases and V by 3 bases; bases with no gene match: 3. This CDR3 contains 14 residues. Variable domain in full (rest from reference TRBV5-5 and TRBJ2-7): DAGVTQSPTHLIKTRGQQVTLRCSPISGHKSVSWYQQVLGQGPQFIFQYYEKEERGRGNFPDRFSARQFPNYSSELNVNALLLGDSALYLCASSWTSGFYEQYFGPGTRLTVT.

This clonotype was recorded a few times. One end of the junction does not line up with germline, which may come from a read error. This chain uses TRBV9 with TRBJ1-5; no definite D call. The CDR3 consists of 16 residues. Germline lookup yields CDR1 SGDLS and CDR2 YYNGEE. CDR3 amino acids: CASSVRESYSDQPQHF. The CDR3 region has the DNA TGTGCCAGCAGCGTAAGAGAGTCCTATAGCGATCAGCCCCAGCATTTT.

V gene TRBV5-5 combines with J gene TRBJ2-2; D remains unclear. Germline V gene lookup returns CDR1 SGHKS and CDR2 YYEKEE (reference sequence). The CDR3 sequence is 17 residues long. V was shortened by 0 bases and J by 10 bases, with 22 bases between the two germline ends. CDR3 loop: CASSLGPTWSSGEELFF. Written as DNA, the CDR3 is TGTGCCAGCAGCTTGGGGCCTACTTGGAGTTCTGGCGAGGAGCTGTTTTTT.

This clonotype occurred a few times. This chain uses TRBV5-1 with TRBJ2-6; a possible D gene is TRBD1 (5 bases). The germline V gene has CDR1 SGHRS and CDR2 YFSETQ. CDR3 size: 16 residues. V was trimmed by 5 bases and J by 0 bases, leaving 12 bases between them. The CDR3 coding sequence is TGCGCCAGCAGGACAGCCCTTAACTCTGGGGCCAACGTCCTGACTTTC. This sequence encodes CASRTALNSGANVLTF. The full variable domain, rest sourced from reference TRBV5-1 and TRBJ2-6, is KAGVTQTPRYLIKTRGQQVTLSCSPISGHRSVSWYQQTPGQGLQFLFEYFSETQRNKGNFPGRFSGRQFSNSRSEMNVSTLELGDSALYLCASRTALNSGANVLTFGAGSRLTVL.

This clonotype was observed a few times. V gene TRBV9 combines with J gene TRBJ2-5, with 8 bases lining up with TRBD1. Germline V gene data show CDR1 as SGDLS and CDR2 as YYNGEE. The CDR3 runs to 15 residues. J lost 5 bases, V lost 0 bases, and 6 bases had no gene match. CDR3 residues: CASSVEQGGTETQYF. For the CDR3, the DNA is TGTGCCAGCAGCGTAGAACAGGGGGGAACGGAGACCCAGTACTTC.

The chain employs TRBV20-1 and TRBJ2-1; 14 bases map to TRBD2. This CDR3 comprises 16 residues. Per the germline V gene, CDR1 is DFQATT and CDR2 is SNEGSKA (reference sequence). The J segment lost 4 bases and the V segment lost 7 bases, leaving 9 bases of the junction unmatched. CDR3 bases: TGCAGTGTTGAGACTAGCGGGGGGGCGTGGTACAATGAGCAGTTCTTC. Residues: CSVETSGGAWYNEQFF.

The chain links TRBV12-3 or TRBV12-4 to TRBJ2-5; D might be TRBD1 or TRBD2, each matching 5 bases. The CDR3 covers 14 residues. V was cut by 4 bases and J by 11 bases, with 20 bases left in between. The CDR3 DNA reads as TGTGCCAGCAGTTCCACTGGGACCTCCAGTAAGCAGTACTTC. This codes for CASSSTGTSSKQYF.